The entry below describes one T cell receptor (beta chain). Only in-frame clones appear in the TCRdb table, and some are missing; sequencing was by immunoSEQ multiplex PCR. The sample carries 250,000 to 300,000 clones, 85% to 90% recorded once. These data belong to a study of blood T cell repertoires in COVID-19. About the research overall: T cells, B-cell-depleted T cells, or PBMCs supplied cDNA or gDNA.

The V and J ends lost 6 bases and 11 bases respectively, with 11 bases between them. This CDR3 is 11 amino acids long. The germline CDR1 and CDR2 sequences are MNHEY and SVGAGI. Those enrolled in Seattle joined during active infection and were followed longitudinally afterward. The TCR comes from a woman between 25 and 40 years old with COVID-19, enrolled during active disease. The V call is TRBV6-5, the J call TRBJ2-1; maybe TRBD1 (5 bases). Sequenced material: peripheral blood. The CDR3 loop reads CASRFDSKQFF. The CDR3 region has the DNA TGTGCCAGCAGGTTCGACAGTAAGCAGTTCTTC.